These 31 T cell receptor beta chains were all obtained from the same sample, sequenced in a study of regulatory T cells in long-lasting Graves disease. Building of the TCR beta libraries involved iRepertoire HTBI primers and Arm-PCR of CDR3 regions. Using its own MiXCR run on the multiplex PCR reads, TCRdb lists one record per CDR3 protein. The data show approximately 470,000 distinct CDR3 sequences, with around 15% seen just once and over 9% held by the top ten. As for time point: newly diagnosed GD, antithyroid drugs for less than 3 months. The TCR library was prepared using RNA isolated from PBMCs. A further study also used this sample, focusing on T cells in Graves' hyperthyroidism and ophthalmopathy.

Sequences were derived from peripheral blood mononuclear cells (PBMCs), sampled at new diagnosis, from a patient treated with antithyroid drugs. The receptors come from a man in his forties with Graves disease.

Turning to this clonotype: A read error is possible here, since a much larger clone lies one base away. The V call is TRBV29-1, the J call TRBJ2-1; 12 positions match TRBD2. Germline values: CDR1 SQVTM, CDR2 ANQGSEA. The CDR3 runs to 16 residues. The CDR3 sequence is CSIEASGRADVNEQFF. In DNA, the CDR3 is TGCAGCATTGAGGCTAGCGGGAGGGCCGATGTTAATGAGCAGTTCTTC.

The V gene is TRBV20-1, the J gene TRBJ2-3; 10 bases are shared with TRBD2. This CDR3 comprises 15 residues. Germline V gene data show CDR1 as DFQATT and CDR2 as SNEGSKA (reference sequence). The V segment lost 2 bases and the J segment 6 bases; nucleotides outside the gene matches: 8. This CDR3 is CSARISSGSFDTQYF. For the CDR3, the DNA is TGCAGTGCTAGAATTTCTAGCGGGAGTTTCGATACGCAGTATTTT.

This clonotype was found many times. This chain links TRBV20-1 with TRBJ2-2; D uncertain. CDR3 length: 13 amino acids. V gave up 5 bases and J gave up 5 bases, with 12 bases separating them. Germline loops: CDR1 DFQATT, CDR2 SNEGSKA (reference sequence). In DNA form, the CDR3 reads TGCAGTGCTGAATCCCGGGCAACCGGGGAGCTGTTTTTT. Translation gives CSAESRATGELFF.

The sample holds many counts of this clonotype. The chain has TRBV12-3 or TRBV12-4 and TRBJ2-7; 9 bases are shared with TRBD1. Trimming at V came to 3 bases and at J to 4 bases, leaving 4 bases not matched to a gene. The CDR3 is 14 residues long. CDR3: CASSFGTGLYEQYF. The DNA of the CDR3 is TGTGCCAGCAGTTTCGGGACAGGGCTATACGAGCAGTACTTC.

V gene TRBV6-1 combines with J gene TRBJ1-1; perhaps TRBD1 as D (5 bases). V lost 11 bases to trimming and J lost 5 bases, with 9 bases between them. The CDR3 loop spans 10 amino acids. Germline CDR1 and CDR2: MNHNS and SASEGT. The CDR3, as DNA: TGTGCCCCAGGGCAGACTGAAGCTTTCTTT. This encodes CAPGQTEAFF.

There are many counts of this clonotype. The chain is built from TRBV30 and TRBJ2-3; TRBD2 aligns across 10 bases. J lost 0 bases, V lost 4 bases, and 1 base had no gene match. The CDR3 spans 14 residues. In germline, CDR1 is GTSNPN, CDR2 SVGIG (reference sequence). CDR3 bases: TGTGCCTGGACTAGCGGGAGAAGCACAGATACGCAGTATTTT. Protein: CAWTSGRSTDTQYF.

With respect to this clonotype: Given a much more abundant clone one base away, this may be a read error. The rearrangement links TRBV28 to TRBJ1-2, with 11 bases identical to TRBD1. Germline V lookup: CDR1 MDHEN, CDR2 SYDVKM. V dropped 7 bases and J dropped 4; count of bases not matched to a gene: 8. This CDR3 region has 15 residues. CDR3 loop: CASNSDRGHVYGYTF. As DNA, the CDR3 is TGTGCCAGCAATTCGGACAGGGGGCACGTCTATGGCTACACCTTC.

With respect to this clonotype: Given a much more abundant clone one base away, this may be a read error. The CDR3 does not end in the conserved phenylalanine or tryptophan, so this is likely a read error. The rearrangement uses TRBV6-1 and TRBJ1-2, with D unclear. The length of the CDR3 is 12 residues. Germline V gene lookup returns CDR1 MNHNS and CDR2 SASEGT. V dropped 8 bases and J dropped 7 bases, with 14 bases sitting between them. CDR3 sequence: CASCGGRGGYTL. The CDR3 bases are TGTGCCAGCTGTGGAGGAAGAGGTGGCTACACCCTC.

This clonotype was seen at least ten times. The CDR3 region has the DNA TGTGCCAGCAGCTTAGTTTCCGCCACCTCCTACAATGAGCAGTTCTTC. Translated: CASSLVSATSYNEQFF. The rearrangement uses TRBV7-2 and TRBJ2-1, with D uncertain. This CDR3 spans 16 amino acids. Germline V CDR1 and CDR2: SGHTA, FQGNSA. The ends were cut back, 1 base at V and 0 bases at J, with 10 bases in the middle.

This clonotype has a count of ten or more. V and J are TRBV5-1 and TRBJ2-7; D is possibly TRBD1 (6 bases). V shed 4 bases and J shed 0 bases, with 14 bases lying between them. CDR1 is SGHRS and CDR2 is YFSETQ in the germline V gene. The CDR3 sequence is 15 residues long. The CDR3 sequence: CASSQYPDSSYEQYF. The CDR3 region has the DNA TGCGCCAGCAGCCAATACCCGGACAGCTCCTACGAGCAGTACTTC. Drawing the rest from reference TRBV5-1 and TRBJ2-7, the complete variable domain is KAGVTQTPRYLIKTRGQQVTLSCSPISGHRSVSWYQQTPGQGLQFLFEYFSETQRNKGNFPGRFSGRQFSNSRSEMNVSTLELGDSALYLCASSQYPDSSYEQYFGPGTRLTVT.

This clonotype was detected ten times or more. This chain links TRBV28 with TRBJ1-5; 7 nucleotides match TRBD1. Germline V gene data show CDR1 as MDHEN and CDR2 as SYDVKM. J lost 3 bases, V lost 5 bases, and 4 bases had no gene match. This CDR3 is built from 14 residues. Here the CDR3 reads CASSLGQINQPQHF. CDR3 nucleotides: TGTGCCAGCAGTCTGGGACAGATCAATCAGCCCCAGCATTTT.

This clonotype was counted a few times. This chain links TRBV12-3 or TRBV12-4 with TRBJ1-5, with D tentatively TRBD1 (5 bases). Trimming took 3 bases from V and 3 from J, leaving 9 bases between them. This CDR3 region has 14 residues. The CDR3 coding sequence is TGTGCCAGCAGTTTTGGGGGACCCAATCAGCCCCAGCATTTT. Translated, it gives CASSFGGPNQPQHF.

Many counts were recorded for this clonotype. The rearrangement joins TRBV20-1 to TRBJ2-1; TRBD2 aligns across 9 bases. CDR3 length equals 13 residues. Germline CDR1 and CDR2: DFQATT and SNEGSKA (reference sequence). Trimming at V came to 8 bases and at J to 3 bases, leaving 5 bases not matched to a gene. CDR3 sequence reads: CSFSGRFYNEQFF. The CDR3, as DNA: TGCAGTTTTAGCGGGAGATTCTACAATGAGCAGTTCTTC.

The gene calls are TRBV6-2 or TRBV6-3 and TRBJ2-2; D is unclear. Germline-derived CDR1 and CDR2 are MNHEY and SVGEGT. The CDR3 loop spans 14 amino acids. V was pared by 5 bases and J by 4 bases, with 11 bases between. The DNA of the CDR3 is TGTGCCAGCAGTGAAGGACGGGTCACCGGGGAGCTGTTTTTT. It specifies CASSEGRVTGELFF.

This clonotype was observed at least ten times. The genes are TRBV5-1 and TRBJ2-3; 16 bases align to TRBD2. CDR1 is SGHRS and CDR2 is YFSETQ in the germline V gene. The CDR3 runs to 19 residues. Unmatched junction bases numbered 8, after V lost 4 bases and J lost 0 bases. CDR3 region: CASSPGLAGGLESTDTQYF. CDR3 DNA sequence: TGCGCCAGCAGCCCGGGACTAGCGGGAGGGTTGGAGAGCACAGATACGCAGTATTTT. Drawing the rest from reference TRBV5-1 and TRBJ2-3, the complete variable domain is KAGVTQTPRYLIKTRGQQVTLSCSPISGHRSVSWYQQTPGQGLQFLFEYFSETQRNKGNFPGRFSGRQFSNSRSEMNVSTLELGDSALYLCASSPGLAGGLESTDTQYFGPGTRLTVL.

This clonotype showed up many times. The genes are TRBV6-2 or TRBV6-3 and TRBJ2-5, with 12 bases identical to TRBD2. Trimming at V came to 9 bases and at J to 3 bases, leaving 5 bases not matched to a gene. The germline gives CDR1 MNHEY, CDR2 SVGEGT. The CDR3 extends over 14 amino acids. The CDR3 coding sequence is TGTGCCAGTCGACTAGCGGGAGAGAAAGAGACCCAGTACTTC. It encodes CASRLAGEKETQYF.

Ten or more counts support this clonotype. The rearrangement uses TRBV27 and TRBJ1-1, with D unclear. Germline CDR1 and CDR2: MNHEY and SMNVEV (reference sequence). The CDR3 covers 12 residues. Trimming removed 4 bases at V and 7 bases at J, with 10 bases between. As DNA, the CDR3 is TGTGCCAGCAGTTGGAGAGGGAGTGAAGCTTTCTTT. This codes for CASSWRGSEAFF.

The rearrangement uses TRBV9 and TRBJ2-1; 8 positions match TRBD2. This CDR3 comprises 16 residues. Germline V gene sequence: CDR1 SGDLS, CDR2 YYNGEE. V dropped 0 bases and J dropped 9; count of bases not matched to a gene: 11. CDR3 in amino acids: CASSVVGSQAGGEQFF. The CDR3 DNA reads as TGTGCCAGCAGCGTAGTAGGTTCGCAGGCGGGAGGTGAGCAGTTCTTC.

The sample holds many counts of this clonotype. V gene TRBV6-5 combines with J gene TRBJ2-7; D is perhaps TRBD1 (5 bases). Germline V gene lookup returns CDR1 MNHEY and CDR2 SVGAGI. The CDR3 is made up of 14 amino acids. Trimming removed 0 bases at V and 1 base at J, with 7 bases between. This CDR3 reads CASSYSQGSYEQYF. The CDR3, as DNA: TGTGCCAGCAGTTACTCCCAGGGATCCTACGAGCAGTACTTC.

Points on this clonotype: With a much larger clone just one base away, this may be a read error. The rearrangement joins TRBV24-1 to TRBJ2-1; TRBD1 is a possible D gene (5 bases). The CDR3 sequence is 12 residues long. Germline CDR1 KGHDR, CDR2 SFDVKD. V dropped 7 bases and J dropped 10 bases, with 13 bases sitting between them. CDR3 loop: CATRDTTYEQFF. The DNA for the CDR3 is TGTGCCACCAGGGACACCACCTACGAGCAGTTCTTC.

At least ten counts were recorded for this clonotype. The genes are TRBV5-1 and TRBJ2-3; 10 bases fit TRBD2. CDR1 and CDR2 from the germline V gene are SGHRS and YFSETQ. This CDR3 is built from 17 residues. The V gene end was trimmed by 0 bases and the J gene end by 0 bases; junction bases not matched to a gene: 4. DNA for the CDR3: TGCGCCAGCAGCTTGGTGGGACTAGCGTGGAGCACAGATACGCAGTATTTT. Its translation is CASSLVGLAWSTDTQYF. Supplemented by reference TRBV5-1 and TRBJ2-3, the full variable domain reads KAGVTQTPRYLIKTRGQQVTLSCSPISGHRSVSWYQQTPGQGLQFLFEYFSETQRNKGNFPGRFSGRQFSNSRSEMNVSTLELGDSALYLCASSLVGLAWSTDTQYFGPGTRLTVL.

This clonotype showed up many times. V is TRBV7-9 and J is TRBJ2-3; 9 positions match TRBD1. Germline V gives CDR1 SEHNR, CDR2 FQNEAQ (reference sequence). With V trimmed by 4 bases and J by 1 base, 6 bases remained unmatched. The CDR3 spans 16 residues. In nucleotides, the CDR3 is TGTGCCAGCAGCTCAACAGGGGGCATTGGCACAGATACGCAGTATTTT. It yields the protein CASSSTGGIGTDTQYF.

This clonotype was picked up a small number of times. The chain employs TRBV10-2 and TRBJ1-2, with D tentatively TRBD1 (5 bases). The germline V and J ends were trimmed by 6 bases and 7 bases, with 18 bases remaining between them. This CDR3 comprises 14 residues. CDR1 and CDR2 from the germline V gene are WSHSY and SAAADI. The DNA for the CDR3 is TGCGCCAGCAGCGGGGGGTTGGAAGTAGGTGGCTACACCTTC. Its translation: CASSGGLEVGGYTF.

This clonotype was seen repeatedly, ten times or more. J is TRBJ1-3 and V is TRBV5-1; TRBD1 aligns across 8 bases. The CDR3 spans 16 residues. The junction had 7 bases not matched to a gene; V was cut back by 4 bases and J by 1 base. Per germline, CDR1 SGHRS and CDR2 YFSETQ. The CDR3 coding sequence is TGCGCCAGCAGCGACAGGGGTCAAGCATCTGGAAACACCATATATTTT. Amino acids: CASSDRGQASGNTIYF.

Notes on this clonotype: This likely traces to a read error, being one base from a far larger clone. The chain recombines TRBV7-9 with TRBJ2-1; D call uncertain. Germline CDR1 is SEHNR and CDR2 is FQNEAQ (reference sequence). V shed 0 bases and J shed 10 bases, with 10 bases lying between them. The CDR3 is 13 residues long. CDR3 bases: TGTGCCAGCAGCTTAGCTTCGGGCTACGAGCAGTTCTTC. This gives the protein CASSLASGYEQFF.

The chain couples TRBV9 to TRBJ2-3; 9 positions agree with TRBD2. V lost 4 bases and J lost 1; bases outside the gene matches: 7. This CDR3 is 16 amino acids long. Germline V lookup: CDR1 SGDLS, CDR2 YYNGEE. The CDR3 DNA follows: TGTGCCAGCAGCCCACGTCCTAGCGGGGGCACAGATACGCAGTATTTT. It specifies CASSPRPSGGTDTQYF.

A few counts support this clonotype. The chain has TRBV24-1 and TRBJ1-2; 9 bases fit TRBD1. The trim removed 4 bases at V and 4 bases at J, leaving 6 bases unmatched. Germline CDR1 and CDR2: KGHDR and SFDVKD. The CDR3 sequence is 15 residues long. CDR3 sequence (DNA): TGTGCCACCAGTGACCGGACAGGGGACCTCTATGGCTACACCTTC. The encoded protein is CATSDRTGDLYGYTF.

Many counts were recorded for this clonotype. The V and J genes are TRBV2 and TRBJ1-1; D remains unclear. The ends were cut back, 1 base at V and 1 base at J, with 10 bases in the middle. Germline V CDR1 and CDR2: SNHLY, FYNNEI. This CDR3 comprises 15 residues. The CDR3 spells CASSEGRLQNTEAFF. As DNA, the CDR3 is TGTGCCAGCAGTGAAGGTAGGCTTCAGAACACTGAAGCTTTCTTT.

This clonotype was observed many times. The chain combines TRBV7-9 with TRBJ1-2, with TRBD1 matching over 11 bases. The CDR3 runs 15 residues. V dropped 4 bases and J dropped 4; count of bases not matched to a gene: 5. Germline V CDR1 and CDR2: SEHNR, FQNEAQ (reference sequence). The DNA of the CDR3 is TGTGCCAGCAGCTCGGGACAGGGGGTAGGCTATGGCTACACCTTC. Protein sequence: CASSSGQGVGYGYTF.

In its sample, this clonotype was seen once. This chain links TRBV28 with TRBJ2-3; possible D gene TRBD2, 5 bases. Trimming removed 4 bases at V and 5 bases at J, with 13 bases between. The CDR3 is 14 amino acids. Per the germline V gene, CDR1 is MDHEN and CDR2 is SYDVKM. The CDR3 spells CASSSLGRGDTQYF. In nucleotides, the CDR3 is TGTGCCAGCAGTTCCCTGGGCCGGGGAGATACGCAGTATTTT.

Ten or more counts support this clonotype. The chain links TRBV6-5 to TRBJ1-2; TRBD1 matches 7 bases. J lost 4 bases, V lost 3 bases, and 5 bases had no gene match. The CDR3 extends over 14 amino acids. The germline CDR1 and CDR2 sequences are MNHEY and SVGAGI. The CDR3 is CASSYRDSLYGYTF. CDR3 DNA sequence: TGTGCCAGCAGTTATAGGGACAGCCTCTATGGCTACACCTTC.